Detailed here is one T cell receptor beta chain. Repertoires were generated with immunoSEQ multiplex PCR, while TCRdb's copy carries only in-frame clones and drops some. Of some 220,000 clones listed, about 80% are singletons. Recruits, aged about 18 to 90 years, lived in under 25 US areas. This sample was included in a study of blood T cell repertoires in COVID-19. Study context: From T cells, B-cell-depleted T cells, or PBMCs came the material, which was cDNA or gDNA.

Input material: PBMCs or T cells enriched from blood (not recorded which). The TCR originated in a woman in her thirties or forties with acute COVID-19.

For the CDR3, the DNA is TGTGCCAGCAGCCATCAGCGGGAGGGAAAGTCGAAACGCGATACGCAGTATTTT. It is translated as CASSHQREGKSKRDTQYF. The chain couples TRBV14 to TRBJ2-3; 10 nucleotides align to TRBD2. Germline loops: CDR1 SGHDN, CDR2 FVKESK. The CDR3 runs 18 residues. V was pared by 3 bases and J by 6 bases, with 15 bases of the junction left unmatched.